The subject of this entry is one TCR beta chain. The antigen is not known. Looked up from germline, CDR1 is KGHSH and CDR2 is LQKENI. V was clipped by 6 bases and J by 2 bases, with 13 bases between them. The CDR3 has 14 amino acids. This sample is part of a study of T-cell memory formation after mild COVID-19. Study in general: TCR clusters were mostly confined to one donor each.

Each CDR3 protein gets one entry after TCRdb re-called the 5' RACE reads with MiXCR. Of 550,000 to 650,000 distinct CDR3 sequences in the sample, roughly 17% were seen once. Study results and limitations: Cross-reactive memory seemingly joined, as some responding clones were found in pre-infection memory. Contracting CD8+ clones were enriched in EMRA, CD4+ mainly in CM and EM.

The gene calls are TRBV18 and TRBJ2-5; D uncertain. The sample taken for sequencing was PBMCs or a T cell subset sorted from them (not recorded which). The TCR was taken from an adult woman who had mild COVID-19 (a few samples of this study predate the infection). Cell type and time point are not known. The DNA for the CDR3 is TGTGCCAGCTCCCCAGGTGCGCAACAAGAGACCCAGTACTTC. Its protein product is CASSPGAQQETQYF.